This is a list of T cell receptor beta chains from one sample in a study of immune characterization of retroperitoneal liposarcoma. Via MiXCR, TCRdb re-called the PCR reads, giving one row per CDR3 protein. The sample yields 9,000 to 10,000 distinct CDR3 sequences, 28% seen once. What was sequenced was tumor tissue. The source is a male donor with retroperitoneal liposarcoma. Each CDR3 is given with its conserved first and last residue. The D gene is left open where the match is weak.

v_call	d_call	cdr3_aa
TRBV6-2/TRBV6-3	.	CASSRDTGANVLTF
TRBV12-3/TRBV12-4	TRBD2	CASSTRLAGSYNEQFF
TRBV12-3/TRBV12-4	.	CASSLEYEQFF
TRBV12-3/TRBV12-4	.	CASSFWDFGDNEQFF
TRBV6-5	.	CASSRGAVNGEQYF
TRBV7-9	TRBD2	CATGEGGGSQYF
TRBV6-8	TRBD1	CASSRTGDNTDTQYF
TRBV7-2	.	CASSLEGSVAPNEQYF
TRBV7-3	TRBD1	CASSLTGTDYNEQYF
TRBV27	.	CASSLVGYGYTF
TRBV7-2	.	CASSPKASEQYF
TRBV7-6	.	CASSLALGGRPYEQYF
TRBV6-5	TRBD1	CASSYGTGGYNEQFF
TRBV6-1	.	CASSEGGKETQYF
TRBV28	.	CASIDLKGSKSTDTQYF
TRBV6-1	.	CASREDRNTGELFF
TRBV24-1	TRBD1	CATSDPQDRERETQYF
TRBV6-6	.	CASSYRGQSYEQYF
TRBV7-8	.	CASSLPRRRGGELDGYTF
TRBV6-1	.	CASSARGGGYYEQFF
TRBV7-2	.	CASSSHRGYSTDTQYF
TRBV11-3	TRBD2	CASEGLSYEQYF
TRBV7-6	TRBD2	CASSSTSGGNTDTQYF
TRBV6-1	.	CASSEVNRAYEQYF
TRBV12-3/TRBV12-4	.	CASSLRQNTGELFF
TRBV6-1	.	CASSSGTAAYEQFF
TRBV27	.	CASSPPLAGANQPQHF
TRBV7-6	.	CASTRGRDSYEQFF
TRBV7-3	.	CASSLTAEPQETQYF
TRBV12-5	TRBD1	CASAIQGADTEAFF
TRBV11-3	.	CASSPGGAQSSYEQFF
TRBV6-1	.	CASSIRGTQYF
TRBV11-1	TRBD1	CASSLASLPGTGDYEQYF
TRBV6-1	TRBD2	CASSARTSGQETQFF
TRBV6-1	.	CASRKMNTEAFF
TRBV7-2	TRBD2	CASSLSAGVTKNIQFF
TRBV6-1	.	CASSPWTVGRAKNIQYF
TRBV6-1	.	CASSPRDPVGETQFF
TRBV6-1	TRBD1	CASSDTLLGQGVYNEQFF
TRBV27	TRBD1	CASSMGDSAYNEQFF
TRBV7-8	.	CASSLGAGIHEQYF
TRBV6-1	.	CASSGVQETQYF
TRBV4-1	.	CASSPRGGDGNQPQHF
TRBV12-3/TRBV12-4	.	CASTPYDFGANQPQHF
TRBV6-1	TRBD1	CASSESTGVGYEQYF
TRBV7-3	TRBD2	CASSLGGGNYNEQFF
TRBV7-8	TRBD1	CASSLGPGQGRSPLHF
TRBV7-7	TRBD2	CASSLRAGSVDEQFF
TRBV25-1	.	CASTRAGHTGELFF
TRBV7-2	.	CASSLMYGETQYF
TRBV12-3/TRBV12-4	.	CASSLAARGYEQFF
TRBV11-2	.	CASSFASQSQETQYF
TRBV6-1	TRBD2	CASSSSGGYNEQFF
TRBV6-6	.	CASSYGRLTPLHF
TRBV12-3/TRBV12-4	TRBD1	CASSLGGQGTETQYF
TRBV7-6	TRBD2	CASSLASSGGEEQYF
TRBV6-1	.	CASSYDGVSRAFF